The rows below give T cell receptor beta chains drawn from one sample of a study of technical replicates of blood from several donors. Method: immunoSEQ multiplex PCR; TCRdb's copy keeps in-frame clones and lacks some. The sample has roughly 70,000 clones, approximately 93% seen once; the top ten hold 0.25% to 0.3%. Specimen: T cells isolated from PBMCs. The receptor set was obtained from a human donor in good health. Each CDR3 is given with its conserved first and last residue. Fields, in order: D gene, V gene, J gene, CDR3 protein, CDR3 DNA. The D gene is left open where the match is weak.

>-|TRBV7-9|TRBJ2-2
CASVTGSETGELFF
TGTGCCAGCGTTACAGGGAGTGAGACCGGGGAGCTGTTTTTT
>-|TRBV19|TRBJ2-1
CASRLMHGSSNEQFF
TGTGCCAGTAGACTAATGCATGGGTCGTCCAATGAGCAGTTCTTC
>TRBD1|TRBV5-1|TRBJ1-3
CASRGQGTIYF
TGCGCCAGCAGGGGACAGGGGACCATATATTTT
>TRBD1|TRBV9|TRBJ1-1
CASSGGGRGSTEAFF
TGTGCCAGCAGCGGAGGGGGCAGGGGCTCCACTGAAGCTTTCTTT
>TRBD2|TRBV2|TRBJ2-1
CASRLAGGPSNEQFF
TGTGCCAGCAGACTAGCGGGAGGGCCGTCCAATGAGCAGTTCTTC
>-|TRBV10-2|TRBJ2-5
CASSGAETQYF
TGCGCCAGCAGTGGCGCGGAGACCCAGTACTTC
>TRBD1|TRBV7-9|TRBJ1-4
CASSSAGTVNEKLFF
TGTGCCAGCAGCTCCGCCGGGACAGTGAATGAAAAACTGTTTTTT
>-|TRBV6-1|TRBJ2-7
CASSEVAYEQYF
TGTGCCAGCAGTGAAGTAGCCTACGAGCAGTACTTC
>TRBD2|TRBV11-2|TRBJ2-1
CASSQLAGDVSEQFF
TGTGCCAGCAGTCAACTAGCGGGAGACGTTTCTGAGCAGTTCTTC
>TRBD1|TRBV6-1|TRBJ2-7
CASSGWGPLDRVHEQYF
TGTGCCAGCAGTGGCTGGGGGCCACTTGACAGGGTACACGAGCAGTACTTC
>-|TRBV19|TRBJ1-1
CASSIRVNTEAFF
TGTGCCAGTAGTATCCGAGTGAACACTGAAGCTTTCTTT
>-|TRBV28|TRBJ1-1
CASSLEGGTGRTEAFF
TGTGCCAGCAGTTTAGAGGGCGGTACAGGGAGAACTGAAGCTTTCTTT
>-|TRBV28|TRBJ1-2
CASSLMADYGYTF
TGTGCCAGCAGTTTAATGGCAGACTATGGCTACACCTTC
>-|TRBV6-5|TRBJ1-5
CASSYESGQPQHF
TGTGCCAGCAGTTACGAGTCGGGTCAGCCCCAGCATTTT
>TRBD2|TRBV13|TRBJ2-1
CASSGSGGAYNEQFF
TGTGCCAGCAGTGGTAGCGGGGGAGCCTACAATGAGCAGTTCTTC
>TRBD1|TRBV19|TRBJ2-7
CASQLGTAYEQYF
TGTGCCAGCCAGTTGGGGACAGCCTACGAGCAGTACTTC
>-|TRBV9|TRBJ1-2
CASSARAPYGYTF
TGTGCCAGCAGCGCCAGGGCCCCCTATGGCTACACCTTC
>TRBD1|TRBV5-4|TRBJ1-4
CASSSATGTGGEKLFF
TGTGCCAGCAGCTCTGCCACCGGGACAGGGGGGGAAAAACTGTTTTTT
>TRBD1|TRBV6-6|TRBJ2-2
CASSRTGAGELFF
TGTGCCAGCAGTCGTACAGGGGCCGGGGAGCTGTTTTTT
>-|TRBV5-1|TRBJ2-3
CASSLFRRVGTDTQYF
TGCGCCAGCAGCTTGTTTAGGCGGGTTGGGACAGATACGCAGTATTTT
>-|TRBV5-4|TRBJ1-2
CASSLGQGFGGGYTF
TGTGCCAGCAGCTTGGGGCAGGGGTTCGGAGGTGGCTACACCTTC
>-|TRBV29-1|TRBJ2-2
CSVEQGTGELFF
TGCAGCGTTGAGCAGGGGACCGGGGAGCTGTTTTTT
>-|TRBV9|TRBJ2-1
CASSVGGLNEQFF
TGTGCCAGCAGCGTAGGCGGTCTTAATGAGCAGTTCTTC